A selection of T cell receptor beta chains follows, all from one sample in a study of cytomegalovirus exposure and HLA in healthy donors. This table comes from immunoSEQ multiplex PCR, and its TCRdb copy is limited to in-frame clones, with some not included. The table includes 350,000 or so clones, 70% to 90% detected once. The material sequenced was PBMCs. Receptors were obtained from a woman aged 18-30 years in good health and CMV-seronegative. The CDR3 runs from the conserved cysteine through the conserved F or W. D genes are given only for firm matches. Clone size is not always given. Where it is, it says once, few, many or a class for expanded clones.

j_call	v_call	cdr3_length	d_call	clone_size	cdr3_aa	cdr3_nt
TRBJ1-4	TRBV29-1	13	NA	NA	CSVVSGLEEKLFF	TGCAGCGTTGTGTCAGGGCTGGAGGAAAAACTGTTTTTT
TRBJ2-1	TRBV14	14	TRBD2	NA	CASNSGGSYNEQFF	TGTGCCAGCAACTCGGGGGGCTCCTACAATGAGCAGTTCTTC
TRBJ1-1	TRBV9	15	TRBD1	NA	CASSASSYRGTEAFF	TGTGCCAGCAGCGCATCTTCCTACAGGGGCACTGAAGCTTTCTTT
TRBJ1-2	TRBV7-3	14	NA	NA	CASSLTTGNGGYTF	TGTGCCAGCAGCTTAACCACCGGGAATGGTGGCTACACCTTC
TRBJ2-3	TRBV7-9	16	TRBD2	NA	CASSPGREAHRDTQYF	TGTGCCAGCAGCCCCGGACGGGAGGCCCACAGAGATACGCAGTATTTT
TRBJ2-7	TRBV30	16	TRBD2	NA	CAWSNPGLAGSYEQYF	TGTGCCTGGAGTAACCCCGGTCTAGCGGGCTCCTACGAGCAGTACTTC
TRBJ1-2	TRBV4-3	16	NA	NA	CASSYITGRYPRGYTF	TGCGCCAGCAGCTATATTACAGGGCGCTACCCCCGGGGCTACACCTTC
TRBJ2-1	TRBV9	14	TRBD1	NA	CASSEGQDYNEQFF	TGTGCCAGCAGCGAGGGACAGGACTACAATGAGCAGTTCTTC
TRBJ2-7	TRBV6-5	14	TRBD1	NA	CASTPGQGPHEQYF	TGTGCCAGCACGCCGGGACAGGGACCCCACGAGCAGTACTTC
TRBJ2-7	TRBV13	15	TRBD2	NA	CASSSRAGVVDEQYF	TGTGCCAGCAGCTCTAGAGCGGGAGTAGTCGACGAGCAGTACTTC
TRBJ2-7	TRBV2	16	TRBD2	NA	CASRPPSGRFSYEQYF	TGTGCCAGCAGGCCCCCCAGCGGGAGGTTCTCCTACGAGCAGTACTTC
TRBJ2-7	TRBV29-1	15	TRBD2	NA	CSVPSPGTTTYEQYF	TGCAGCGTCCCTTCCCCCGGGACTACTACCTACGAGCAGTACTTC
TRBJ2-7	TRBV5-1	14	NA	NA	CASSLEPEGGEQYF	TGCGCCAGCAGCTTGGAACCGGAAGGGGGCGAGCAGTACTTC
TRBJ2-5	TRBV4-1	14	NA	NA	CASSHPGLQETQYF	TGCGCCAGCAGCCATCCGGGACTTCAAGAGACCCAGTACTTC
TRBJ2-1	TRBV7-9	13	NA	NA	CASGQSINNEQFF	TGTGCCAGCGGGCAGAGTATTAACAATGAGCAGTTCTTC
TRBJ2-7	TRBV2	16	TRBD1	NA	CASSGHRDRGIHEQYF	TGTGCCAGCAGTGGCCACCGGGACAGAGGGATCCACGAGCAGTACTTC
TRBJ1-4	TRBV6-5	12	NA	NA	CASSSLNEKLFF	TGTGCCAGCAGTTCCCTTAATGAAAAACTGTTTTTT
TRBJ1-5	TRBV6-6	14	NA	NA	CASSDGDSNQPQHF	TGTGCCAGCAGCGACGGGGATAGCAATCAGCCCCAGCATTTT
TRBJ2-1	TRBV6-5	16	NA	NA	CASSYKLEGERNEQFF	TGTGCCAGCAGTTACAAACTAGAGGGGGAAAGGAATGAGCAGTTCTTC
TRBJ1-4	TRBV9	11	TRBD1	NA	CASSAGTGTAF	TGTGCCAGCAGCGCCGGGACAGGGACGGCCTTT
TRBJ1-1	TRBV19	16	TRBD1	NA	CASSSPPRQGHTEAFF	TGTGCCAGTAGTAGCCCCCCTCGACAGGGACACACTGAAGCTTTCTTT
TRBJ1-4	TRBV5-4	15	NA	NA	CASSAKGEANEKLFF	TGTGCCAGCAGCGCGAAGGGGGAAGCTAATGAAAAACTGTTTTTT
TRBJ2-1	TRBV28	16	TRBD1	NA	CASRNNPGTEYNEQFF	TGTGCCAGCAGAAACAACCCCGGGACAGAGTACAATGAGCAGTTCTTC
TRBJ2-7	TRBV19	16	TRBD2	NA	CASSLQWTSGSPEQYF	TGTGCCAGTAGTCTACAATGGACTAGCGGGAGCCCCGAGCAGTACTTC
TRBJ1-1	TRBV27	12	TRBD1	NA	CASGGTGSEAFF	TGTGCCAGCGGTGGGACAGGGTCTGAAGCTTTCTTT
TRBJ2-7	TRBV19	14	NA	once	CASTIGGGGGEQYF	TGTGCCAGTACCATAGGAGGTGGGGGCGGCGAGCAGTACTTC
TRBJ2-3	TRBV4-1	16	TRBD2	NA	CASSPYGTSGTDTQYF	TGCGCCAGCAGCCCCTACGGGACTAGCGGGACAGATACGCAGTATTTT
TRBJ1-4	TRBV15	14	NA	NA	CATSRVGGSEKLFF	TGTGCCACCAGCAGAGTCGGGGGAAGTGAAAAACTGTTTTTT
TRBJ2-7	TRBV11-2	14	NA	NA	CASSLEDRAYEQYF	TGTGCCAGCAGCTTGGAAGACAGAGCCTACGAGCAGTACTTC
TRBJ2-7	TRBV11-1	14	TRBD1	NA	CASSLAGQGYEQYF	TGTGCCAGCAGCTTAGCGGGACAGGGTTACGAGCAGTACTTC
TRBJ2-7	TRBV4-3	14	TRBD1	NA	CASSQVDRDYEQYF	TGCGCCAGCAGCCAAGTGGACAGGGACTACGAGCAGTACTTC
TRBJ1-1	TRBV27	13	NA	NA	CASHRTMNTEAFF	TGTGCCAGCCATAGGACAATGAACACTGAAGCTTTCTTT
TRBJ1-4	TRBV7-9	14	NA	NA	CASSVEGTTEKLFF	TGTGCCAGCAGCGTGGAGGGGACTACTGAAAAACTGTTTTTT
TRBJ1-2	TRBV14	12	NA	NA	CASSQGGGGYTF	TGTGCCAGCAGCCAAGGGGGAGGTGGCTACACCTTC
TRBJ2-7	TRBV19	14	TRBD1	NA	CASSPTGSSYEQYF	TGTGCCAGTAGTCCGACAGGGAGCTCCTACGAGCAGTACTTC
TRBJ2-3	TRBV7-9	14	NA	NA	CASSLVSSTDTQYF	TGTGCCAGCAGCTTAGTGTCTAGCACAGATACGCAGTATTTT